This T cell receptor beta chain originates from a study of shared clonotypes between healthy human individuals. Study overall: Three CD4 naive, three CD4 memory, two CD8 naive and one CD8 memory plate were used per donor.

Deep was the level used in running the assay. Several immunoSEQ plates received, in even portions, the genomic DNA of each subset. Produced via immunoSEQ multiplex PCR; TCRdb's table is partial and in-frame only. The table shows a few million clones, with roughly 92% occurring only once. Whole-study findings and limits: Limited genetic and exposure-history diversity came from having few donors.

This CDR3 spans 12 amino acids. Germline V lookup: CDR1 LNHNV, CDR2 YYDKDF (reference sequence). V was shortened by 8 bases and J by 5 bases, with 12 bases between the two germline ends. About this clone itself: Its antigen is not identified.

Sequencing was done on a sample of naive CD4+ T cells sorted from blood. Subset: CD45RA+ positively selected. The chain is built from TRBV15 and TRBJ1-2, with D perhaps TRBD1 (5 bases). The receptor was isolated from a man in his late teens or twenties in good health. CDR3 sequence: CATGDGRYGYTF. The DNA of the CDR3 is TGTGCCACCGGGGACGGACGATATGGCTACACCTTC.